This TCR beta chain stems from a study of CD8 T cells in ankylosing spondylitis. Scientists made TCR beta libraries using quantitative 5'-RACE with molecular barcodes. Via MiXCR, TCRdb re-called the 5' RACE reads, giving one row per CDR3 protein. The data contain some 330,000 distinct CDR3 sequences, less than 10% of them singletons. Study-level points and caveats: With a CD8+ phenotype, disease-linked clones were relatively rare in peripheral blood. A TCR beta motif of several highly homologous variants seemed to mark ankylosing spondylitis blood.

In regard to this clonotype: Its specificity is unknown.

The receptor was isolated from a male donor with ankylosing spondylitis. Sequenced sample: blood, either unsorted or a sorted T cell fraction (not recorded which).

CDR3 protein: CASSLASSGRAGTGELFF. CDR3 nucleotide sequence: TGTGCCAGCAGCTTAGCATCTAGCGGGAGGGCCGGTACCGGGGAGCTGTTTTTT. This chain connects TRBV11-2 to TRBJ2-2; 12 bases are shared with TRBD2. The germline V gene encodes CDR1 SGHAT and CDR2 FQNNGV. This CDR3 is built from 18 residues. V dropped 1 base and J dropped 5; count of bases not matched to a gene: 8.